The sequence of this TCR beta chain was determined in a study of shared clonotypes between healthy human individuals. Whole-study findings and limits: Having only a few donors restricted how much genetic and exposure-history diversity was captured.

In regard to this clone: The antigen remains undetermined.

Authors' methods: Without quality scores, immunoSEQ junctional reads could not be filtered like full-length reads. Only in-frame clones appear in the TCRdb table, and some are missing; sequencing was by immunoSEQ multiplex PCR. V and J calls plus clone size are reproduced from that table; the DNA served to infer D and trimming. The sample holds 1.6 million or so clones; approximately 98.5% are singletons and the top ten take 0.3% to 0.45%. CDR1 is SGHAT, CDR2 FQNNGV, per germline. The CDR3 runs to 16 residues. V was trimmed by 1 base and J by 4 bases, leaving 16 bases between them. From CD4+ cells came CD45RA+ naive and CD45RA-negative memory subsets.

The sequence was collected from a man in his thirties or forties in good health. Sequenced: naive CD4+ T cells sorted from blood. The subset here: CD45RA+ positively selected. The V and J genes are TRBV11-2 and TRBJ1-1; no definite D call. Here the CDR3 reads CASSLGLRGLSTEAFF. The CDR3 DNA reads TGTGCCAGCAGCTTAGGTCTCCGGGGTTTGAGCACTGAAGCTTTCTTT.